This TCR beta chain was recorded in a study of blood T cells in healthy people across ages. Germline V gene sequence: CDR1 KGHDR, CDR2 SFDVKD. This CDR3 region has 17 residues. Trimming at V came to 3 bases and at J to 7 bases, leaving 10 bases not matched to a gene. Primers used in a second PCR of roughly 6 to 12 cycles were a sample-barcoded 5' primer and a J-beta primer mix. One entry per CDR3 protein, called by TCRdb with MiXCR from the 5' RACE reads. The data show roughly 730,000 distinct CDR3 sequences, 45% to 70% seen once. This TCR was sampled from a man aged 40-55 years in good health. Sequenced: blood. The chain recombines TRBV24-1 with TRBJ2-1; 11 positions agree with TRBD2. The CDR3 spells CATSDNFSGGAKNEQFF. The CDR3 DNA sequence: TGTGCCACCAGTGATAATTTTAGCGGGGGGGCTAAGAATGAGCAGTTCTTC.